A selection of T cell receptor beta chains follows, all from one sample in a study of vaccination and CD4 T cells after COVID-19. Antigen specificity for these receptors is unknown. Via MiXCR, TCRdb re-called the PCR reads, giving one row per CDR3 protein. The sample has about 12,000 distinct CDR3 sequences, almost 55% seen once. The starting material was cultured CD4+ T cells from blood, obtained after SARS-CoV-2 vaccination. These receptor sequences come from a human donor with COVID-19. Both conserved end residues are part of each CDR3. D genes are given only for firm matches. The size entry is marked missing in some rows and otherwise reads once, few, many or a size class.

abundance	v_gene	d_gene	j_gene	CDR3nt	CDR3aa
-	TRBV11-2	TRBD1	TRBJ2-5	TGTGCCAGCAGCACGGGACAGGGAGGGGAGACCCAGTACTTC	CASSTGQGGETQYF
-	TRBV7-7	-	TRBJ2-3	TGTGCTAGCAGCTTAACTCCTTGGACACAGATGGGCACAGATACGCAGTATTTT	CASSLTPWTQMGTDTQYF
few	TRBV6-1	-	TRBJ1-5	TGTGCCAGCTCTGGAGGCGGGTATCAGCCCCAGCATTTT	CASSGGGYQPQHF
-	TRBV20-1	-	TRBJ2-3	TGCAGTGCTACGGGCCTCTTCACAGATACGCAGTATTTT	CSATGLFTDTQYF
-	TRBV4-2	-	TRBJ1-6	TGTGCCAGCAGCCAAGGGGTTTTCGGGGGATCACCCCTCCACTTT	CASSQGVFGGSPLHF
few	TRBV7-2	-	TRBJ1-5	TGTGCCAGCAGCCCGGGACGGACCTCGAATCAGCCCCAGCATTTT	CASSPGRTSNQPQHF
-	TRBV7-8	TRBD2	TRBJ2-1	TGTGCCAGCAGCTTAGGCCTAGCGGAGAATGAGCAGTTCTTC	CASSLGLAENEQFF
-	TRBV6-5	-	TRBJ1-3	TGTGCCAGCAGTTACGTCGCACACAGCCGCTCTGGAAACACCATATATTTT	CASSYVAHSRSGNTIYF
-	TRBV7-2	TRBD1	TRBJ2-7	TGTGCCAGCAGCTTAGGGGCCGGGACAGGCCCCTACGAGCAGTACTTC	CASSLGAGTGPYEQYF
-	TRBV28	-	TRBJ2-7	TGTGCCAGCAGTTTCCCGACGGAAAGCTCCTACGAGCAGTACTTC	CASSFPTESSYEQYF
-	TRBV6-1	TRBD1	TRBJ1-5	TGTGCCAGCAGGCAAGGTGGGACAGCTTATAGCAATCAGCCCCAGCATTTT	CASRQGGTAYSNQPQHF
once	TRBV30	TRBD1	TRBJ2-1	TGTGCCTGGAGCCGACAGGGTTCCTCCTACAATGAGCAGTTCTTC	CAWSRQGSSYNEQFF
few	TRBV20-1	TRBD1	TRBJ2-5	TGCAGTGCTAGAGATACTGGCAGGGGGCGTGGAGAGACCCAGTACTTC	CSARDTGRGRGETQYF
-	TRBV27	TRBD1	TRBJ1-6	TGTGCCAGCAGTTTATCGCGGGACAGGTATAATTCACCCCTCCACTTT	CASSLSRDRYNSPLHF
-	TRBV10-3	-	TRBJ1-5	TGTGCCACAGAGGGTTGGAGATATAGCAATCAGCCCCAGCATTTT	CATEGWRYSNQPQHF
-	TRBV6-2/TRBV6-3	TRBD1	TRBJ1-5	TGTGCCGGCAGCCGAGACAGGGCTAGGCAGCCCCAGCATTTT	CAGSRDRARQPQHF
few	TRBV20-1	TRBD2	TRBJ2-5	TGCAGTGCTCGGACTAGCGGAGAGACCCAGTACTTC	CSARTSGETQYF
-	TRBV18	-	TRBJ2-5	TGTGCCAGCTCACCCCCGTATGCGGAGACCCAGTACTTC	CASSPPYAETQYF
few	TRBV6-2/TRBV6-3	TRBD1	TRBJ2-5	TGTGCCAGCAGATTGGACAGGGGGCGCGGAGAGACCCAGTACTTC	CASRLDRGRGETQYF
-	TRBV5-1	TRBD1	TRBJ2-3	TGCGCCAGCTCCAGGTTGGACAGGGCGGCAGATACGCAGTATTTT	CASSRLDRAADTQYF
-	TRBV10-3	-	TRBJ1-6	TGTGCCATCAGTATAGCGACAGGAGGTGATTCACCCCTCCACTTT	CAISIATGGDSPLHF
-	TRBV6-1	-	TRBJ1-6	TGTGCCAGCAAGCATCCGGGTTCACCCCTCCACTTT	CASKHPGSPLHF
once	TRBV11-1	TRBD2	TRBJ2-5	TGTGCCAGCAGCGAAAAAGTGGGACTAGCGGGAGAGACCCAGTACTTC	CASSEKVGLAGETQYF
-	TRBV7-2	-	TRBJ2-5	TGTGCCAGCAGCCAGGGGGGTATAAGGGAGACCCAGTACTTC	CASSQGGIRETQYF
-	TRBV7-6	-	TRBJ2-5	TGTGCTAGCAGCTTACCAGGGATAGAGACCCAGTACTTC	CASSLPGIETQYF
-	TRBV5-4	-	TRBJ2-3	TGTGCCAGCAGCCGCCCAGCGATGGGGCCAGAGAGGAGCACAGATACGCAGTATTTT	CASSRPAMGPERSTDTQYF
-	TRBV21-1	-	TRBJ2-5	TGTGCCAGCAGCTCTATAAGGCGTGGGGCAGGAGAGACCCAGTACTTC	CASSSIRRGAGETQYF
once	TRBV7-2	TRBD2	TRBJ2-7	TGTGCCAGCAGCTTAGTCCTAGCGGGGGCCTACAACGGGAACGAGCAGTACTTC	CASSLVLAGAYNGNEQYF
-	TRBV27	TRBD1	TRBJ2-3	TGTGCCAGCAGTTCCATATTCAGGGGGCCAAGCACAGATACGCAGTATTTT	CASSSIFRGPSTDTQYF
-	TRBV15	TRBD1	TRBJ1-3	TGTGCCACCAGCCGGGACAGGGGCTCTGGAAACACCATATATTTT	CATSRDRGSGNTIYF
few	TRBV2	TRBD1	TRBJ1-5	TGTGCCAGCAGGTCGACAGGGGGCGGACAGCCCCAGCATTTT	CASRSTGGGQPQHF
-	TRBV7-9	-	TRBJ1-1	TGTGCCAGCAGCTTAGAAGGGAACACTGAAGCTTTCTTT	CASSLEGNTEAFF
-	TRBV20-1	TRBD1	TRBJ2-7	TGCAGTGCTAGCCGGACAGGGAGCACCTACGAGCAGTACTTC	CSASRTGSTYEQYF
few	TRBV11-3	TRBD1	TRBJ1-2	TGTGCCAGCAGCCCTCGGACAGGGGGTGGCTACACCTTC	CASSPRTGGGYTF
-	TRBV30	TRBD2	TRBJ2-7	TGTGCCTGGAGTACGCCGGGACTAGCTTTACCCGAGCAGTACTTC	CAWSTPGLALPEQYF
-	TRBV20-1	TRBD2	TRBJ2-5	TGCAGTGCCGCAAGGACTAGCGGCCAAGAGACCCAGTACTTC	CSAARTSGQETQYF
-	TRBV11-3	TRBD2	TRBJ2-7	TGTGCCAGCAGCAGGACTAGCGGCCGCTACGAGCAGTACTTC	CASSRTSGRYEQYF
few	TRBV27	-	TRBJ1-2	TGTGCCAGCAGAGTAGGTGCTAACTATGGCTACACCTTC	CASRVGANYGYTF
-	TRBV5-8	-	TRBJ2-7	TGTGCCAGCAGCCGGGACATGGCCTCCGAGCAGTACTTC	CASSRDMASEQYF
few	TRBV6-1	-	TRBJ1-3	TGTGCCAGCAGTGCAACTCAGGGCACCGGAAACACCATATATTTT	CASSATQGTGNTIYF
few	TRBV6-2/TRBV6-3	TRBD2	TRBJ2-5	TGTGCCAGCAGTTATGGGCGGGAGGCCCAGTACTTC	CASSYGREAQYF
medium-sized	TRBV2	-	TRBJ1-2	TGTGCCAGCACCCGCCCGGTCCCAGGGGACGGCTACACCTTC	CASTRPVPGDGYTF
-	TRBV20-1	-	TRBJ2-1	TGCAGTGCTAATAAAGAGTACAATGAGCAGTTCTTC	CSANKEYNEQFF
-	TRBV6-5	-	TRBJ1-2	TGTGCCAGCAGTTACTCCCCGGGACCTCTGAACTATGGCTACACCTTC	CASSYSPGPLNYGYTF
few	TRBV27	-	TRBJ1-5	TGTGCCAGCAGTACCCTTGGGGGCAATCAGCCCCAGCATTTT	CASSTLGGNQPQHF
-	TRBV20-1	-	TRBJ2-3	TGCAGTGCCCTCGCGGACGGGGATACGCAGTATTTT	CSALADGDTQYF
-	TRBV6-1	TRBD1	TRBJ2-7	TGTGCCAGCATAAGGACAGGAACATCCTACGAGCAGTACTTC	CASIRTGTSYEQYF
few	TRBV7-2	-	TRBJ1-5	TGTGCCAGCAGCTTATTTCGGGATCAGCCCCAGCATTTT	CASSLFRDQPQHF
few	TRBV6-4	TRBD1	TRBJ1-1	TGTGCCAGCAGTGAAAACAGGGGGCTAGGGGCTTTCTTT	CASSENRGLGAFF
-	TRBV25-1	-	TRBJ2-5	TGTGCCAGCAGTTTGGGGGTGAAGGAGACCCAGTACTTC	CASSLGVKETQYF